Below, 28 T cell receptor beta chains from the same sample are listed, as sequenced in a study of T cell responses to AZD1222 COVID-19 vaccine. Method: immunoSEQ multiplex PCR; TCRdb's copy keeps in-frame clones and lacks some. This table holds under 150,000 clones, just over 90% found once. This material consisted of peripheral blood, taken on day 0 of AZD1222 vaccination. The receptors were sampled from an adult in good health.

J is TRBJ1-5 and V is TRBV28, with 9 bases aligning to TRBD1. This CDR3 has 15 residues. J lost 6 bases, V lost 3 bases, and 6 bases had no gene match. Germline CDR1 reads MDHEN; CDR2 reads SYDVKM. The CDR3 sequence: CASSLVQGAPQPQHF. CDR3 in DNA: TGTGCCAGCAGTTTGGTACAGGGGGCACCTCAGCCCCAGCATTTT.

J is TRBJ2-2 and V is TRBV2; TRBD2 matches at 7 bases. V shed 10 bases, J shed 7 bases, and the junction held 21 bases outside the gene matches. CDR1 and CDR2 from the germline V gene are SNHLY and FYNNEI. CDR3 length: 17 residues. CDR3 coding DNA: TGTGCCATCCGAAACCTCGGAGGCGGGAGAAAGGTCGGGGAGCTGTTTTTT. Amino acid sequence: CAIRNLGGGRKVGELFF. Combining the CDR3 with reference TRBV2 and TRBJ2-2 gives the whole variable domain EPEVTQTPSHQVTQMGQEVILRCVPISNHLYFYWYRQILGQKVEFLVSFYNNEISEKSEIFDDQFSVERPDGSNFTLKIRSTKLEDSAMYFCAIRNLGGGRKVGELFFGEGSRLTVL.

The rearrangement links TRBV7-2 to TRBJ1-3; D is ambiguous. Germline loops: CDR1 SGHTA, CDR2 FQGNSA. CDR3 length: 14 residues. V lost 0 bases and J 1 base, leaving 4 bases between the germline ends. CDR3 coding DNA: TGTGCCAGCAGCTTAGCGGGTTCTGGAAACACCATATATTTT. It translates to CASSLAGSGNTIYF.

The chain employs TRBV5-6 and TRBJ2-7; 9 nucleotides align to TRBD1. The CDR3 consists of 16 residues. CDR1 is SGHDT and CDR2 is YYEEEE in the germline V gene. With 5 bases clipped from V and 2 bases from J, the junction kept 11 bases outside the gene matches. This CDR3 reads CASRSRFRTGAYEQYF. The CDR3 DNA sequence: TGTGCCAGCAGGTCGCGGTTTAGGACAGGGGCCTACGAGCAGTACTTC.

The chain uses TRBV6-2 or TRBV6-3 and TRBJ1-1; D call uncertain. V lost 5 bases and J 1 base, leaving 8 bases between the germline ends. Germline lookup yields CDR1 MNHEY and CDR2 SVGEGT. This CDR3 is built from 13 residues. The CDR3 is CASSPPGNTEAFF. In nucleotides, the CDR3 is TGTGCCAGCAGTCCCCCGGGGAACACTGAAGCTTTCTTT.

The CDR3 region is CASSSDTVAPVLEQFF. The CDR3 bases are TGCGCCAGCAGTTCAGACACGGTCGCTCCGGTCCTTGAGCAGTTCTTC. V and J are TRBV5-1 and TRBJ2-1; D remains unclear. V was pared by 5 bases and J by 9 bases, with 24 bases between. Per the germline V gene, CDR1 is SGHRS and CDR2 is YFSETQ. The CDR3 has 16 residues. The complete variable domain, with remaining parts taken from reference TRBV5-1 and TRBJ2-1, reads KAGVTQTPRYLIKTRGQQVTLSCSPISGHRSVSWYQQTPGQGLQFLFEYFSETQRNKGNFPGRFSGRQFSNSRSEMNVSTLELGDSALYLCASSSDTVAPVLEQFFGPGTRLTVL.

This chain connects TRBV3-1 (or the pseudogene TRBV3-2) to TRBJ2-1; 12 nucleotides line up with TRBD2. Germline V gene data show CDR1 as LGHDT and CDR2 as YNNKEL (reference sequence). J gave up 9 bases and V 5 bases, and 11 bases lay outside the gene matches. The CDR3 covers 16 residues. The CDR3 protein is CASSLTLAGGPAEQFF. The CDR3 DNA follows: TGTGCCAGCAGCTTAACCCTAGCGGGAGGGCCCGCTGAGCAGTTCTTC.

This chain links TRBV6-4 with TRBJ1-1; D gene unclear. This CDR3 region has 13 residues. Trimming stripped 4 bases from V and 1 base from J, with 7 bases between. Germline-derived CDR1 and CDR2 are MRHNA and SNTAGT. The CDR3 reads CASSVEKNTEAFF. The CDR3 coding sequence is TGTGCCAGCAGTGTAGAGAAGAACACTGAAGCTTTCTTT.

The J gene is TRBJ1-2, the V gene TRBV4-3, with D maybe TRBD1 (6 bases). Trimming left V 0 bases short and J 4 bases short, with 9 bases between. The CDR3 runs to 14 residues. Germline V gives CDR1 LGHNA, CDR2 YSLEER. The CDR3 loop reads CASSQETGSYGYTF. The DNA of the CDR3 is TGCGCCAGCAGCCAAGAAACAGGGTCCTATGGCTACACCTTC.

The genes are TRBV3-1 (or the pseudogene TRBV3-2) and TRBJ2-3; TRBD2 aligns across 8 bases. Germline V gene data show CDR1 as LGHDT and CDR2 as YNNKEL (reference sequence). V gave up 0 bases and J gave up 6 bases; unmatched junction bases: 11. The CDR3 covers 17 residues. CDR3 nucleotide sequence: TGTGCCAGCAGCCAAGATATCCGGGGGGGAACCGCGGATACGCAGTATTTT. Translating gives CASSQDIRGGTADTQYF.

The chain recombines TRBV7-6 with TRBJ1-6; the D is unclear. This CDR3 has 15 amino acids. Germline values: CDR1 SGHVS, CDR2 FNYEAQ. Trimming removed 6 bases from V and 0 bases from J, with 9 bases in between. The CDR3 protein is CASSFDNSYNSPLHF. CDR3 in DNA: TGTGCCAGCAGTTTTGATAACTCCTATAATTCACCCCTCCACTTT.

The count of this clone is one. This chain links TRBV6-1 with TRBJ1-6; no clear D. The CDR3 totals 17 residues. With 0 bases removed from V and 7 bases from J, the gap between germline ends came to 16 bases. Germline CDR1 is MNHNS and CDR2 is SASEGT. The CDR3 DNA reads TGTGCCAGCAGTGAAGCGGGAGGCGAAAGAGGAAATTCACCCCTCCACTTT. Protein product: CASSEAGGERGNSPLHF.

This clone was found once. The genes are TRBV5-4 and TRBJ2-1, with a possible D match to TRBD1 (7 bases). Germline values: CDR1 SGHNT, CDR2 YYREEE (reference sequence). V lost 2 bases to trimming and J lost 5 bases, with 14 bases between them. CDR3 length: 15 amino acids. For the CDR3, the DNA is TGTGCCAGCAGCTTTCGACAGGGCGGGAACAATGAGCAGTTCTTC. Its translation is CASSFRQGGNNEQFF.

This chain uses TRBV3-1 (or the pseudogene TRBV3-2) with TRBJ1-5, with TRBD1 as a possible D gene (6 bases). The V end was cut by 0 bases, the J end by 6 bases, with 12 bases between. Per the germline V gene, CDR1 is LGHDT and CDR2 is YNNKEL (reference sequence). CDR3 length: 15 amino acids. The CDR3 DNA reads TGTGCCAGCAGCCAAGATACAGGGACGGGTCAGCCCCAGCATTTT. This sequence encodes CASSQDTGTGQPQHF.

The gene calls are TRBV4-3 and TRBJ1-1; a weak D match, TRBD1 (5 bases). CDR3 size: 14 residues. The germline CDR1 and CDR2 sequences are LGHNA and YSLEER. Trimming shortened V by 3 bases and J by 1 base, and 9 bases separated the two germline ends. The chain's CDR3 is CASSHRGRNTEAFF. In nucleotides, the CDR3 is TGCGCCAGCAGCCACCGGGGACGGAACACTGAAGCTTTCTTT.

The J gene is TRBJ2-7, the V gene TRBV4-1; D unclear. This CDR3 has 15 amino acids. The V end was cut by 8 bases, the J end by 0 bases, with 17 bases between. Germline V gene lookup returns CDR1 MGHRA and CDR2 YSYEKL. As DNA, the CDR3 is TGCGCCAGCTCCACAACTCTAGGGTACTCCTACGAGCAGTACTTC. It is translated as CASSTTLGYSYEQYF.

The V and J genes are TRBV3-1 (or the pseudogene TRBV3-2) and TRBJ1-6, with 8 bases aligning to TRBD1. V trimming: 4 bases; J trimming: 7 bases; junction bases outside the gene matches: 6. Germline-derived CDR1 and CDR2 are LGHDT and YNNKEL (reference sequence). There are 15 residues in the CDR3. CDR3 region: CASSRQGLGNSPLHF. CDR3 nucleotides: TGTGCCAGCAGCCGACAGGGGCTTGGGAATTCACCCCTCCACTTT.

The V gene is TRBV11-2, the J gene TRBJ2-1; D ambiguous. V lost 1 base and J lost 0, with 16 bases in between. This CDR3 has 18 residues. Germline CDR1 SGHAT, CDR2 FQNNGV. CDR3 amino acids: CASSLGGTSPSSYNEQFF. The CDR3 DNA reads as TGTGCCAGCAGCTTAGGCGGCACGAGTCCGAGCTCCTACAATGAGCAGTTCTTC.

The chain uses TRBV7-2 and TRBJ1-5; D remains ambiguous. The CDR3 runs to 13 residues. Germline CDR1 is SGHTA and CDR2 is FQGNSA. Trimming took off 1 base at V and 7 bases at J, with 8 bases between the two ends. The CDR3: CASSLGESQPQHF. The CDR3 region has the DNA TGTGCCAGCAGCTTAGGAGAGAGCCAGCCCCAGCATTTT.

This clone was observed a handful of times. The V and J genes are TRBV3-1 (or the pseudogene TRBV3-2) and TRBJ2-2; D is perhaps TRBD2 (6 bases). The CDR3 consists of 17 residues. V lost 0 bases to trimming and J lost 2 bases, with 13 bases between them. CDR1 is LGHDT and CDR2 is YNNKEL in the germline V gene (reference sequence). The CDR3, as DNA: TGTGCCAGCAGCCAAGATCGGGGGATCCTAAACACCGGGGAGCTGTTTTTT. Amino acid sequence: CASSQDRGILNTGELFF.

The chain couples TRBV29-1 to TRBJ1-5; D perhaps matches TRBD1 (6 bases). In germline, CDR1 is SQVTM, CDR2 ANQGSEA. The length of the CDR3 is 13 residues. V was pared by 7 bases and J by 3 bases, with 13 bases between. Written as DNA, the CDR3 is TGCAGCGCCGGAGGGGGGGACAATCAGCCCCAGCATTTT. Translation: CSAGGGDNQPQHF.

The rearrangement uses TRBV3-1 (or the pseudogene TRBV3-2) and TRBJ2-3; tentative D call: TRBD2 (5 bases). From germline, CDR1 is LGHDT and CDR2 YNNKEL (reference sequence). The V end was cut by 0 bases, the J end by 10 bases, with 8 bases between. The length of the CDR3 is 12 residues. CDR3 sequence: CASSQEGSAQYF. In nucleotides, the CDR3 is TGTGCCAGCAGCCAAGAAGGGAGTGCGCAGTATTTT.

This chain joins TRBV19 and TRBJ2-5, with D possibly matching TRBD1 (6 bases). The germline gives CDR1 LNHDA, CDR2 SQIVND (reference sequence). The V and J ends lost 6 bases and 2 bases respectively, with 13 bases between them. The CDR3 sequence is 14 residues long. The CDR3 is CASRETGPQETQYF. CDR3 nucleotides: TGTGCCAGTAGAGAGACAGGACCACAAGAGACCCAGTACTTC.

The rearrangement uses TRBV3-1 (or the pseudogene TRBV3-2) and TRBJ2-7; 13 bases agree with TRBD2. Germline values: CDR1 LGHDT, CDR2 YNNKEL (reference sequence). V dropped 3 bases and J dropped 0; count of bases not matched to a gene: 5. The CDR3 loop spans 17 amino acids. CDR3 in amino acids: CASSQSGTSGNSYEQYF. CDR3 bases: TGTGCCAGCAGCCAGAGCGGGACTAGCGGGAACTCCTACGAGCAGTACTTC.

The chain couples TRBV6-2 or TRBV6-3 to TRBJ2-1; D is possibly TRBD2 (6 bases). With 4 bases removed from V and 6 bases from J, the gap between germline ends came to 7 bases. This CDR3 is 12 amino acids long. CDR1 is MNHEY and CDR2 is SVGEGT in the germline V gene. Here the CDR3 reads CASSSAGNEQFF. For the CDR3, the DNA is TGTGCCAGCAGTTCAGCGGGCAATGAGCAGTTCTTC.

The chain uses TRBV29-1 and TRBJ1-4; D is possibly TRBD1 (5 bases). V shed 6 bases and J shed 8 bases, with 16 bases lying between them. CDR1 is SQVTM, CDR2 ANQGSEA, per germline. This CDR3 spans 13 amino acids. In nucleotides, the CDR3 is TGCAGCGTCCGCCTGGGGACGGGAGAAAAACTGTTTTTT. Translated: CSVRLGTGEKLFF.

This chain links TRBV5-5 with TRBJ1-5; D is unclear. CDR3 length: 14 residues. The V gene lost 4 bases and the J gene lost 6 bases, with 14 bases spanning the gap. Per germline, CDR1 SGHKS and CDR2 YYEKEE (reference sequence). CDR3 DNA: TGTGCCAGCAGCCTTGGCCAGGTGGGTCAGCCCCAGCATTTT. Encoded protein: CASSLGQVGQPQHF.

This chain connects TRBV6-1 to TRBJ1-6; D ambiguous. The CDR3 is 16 residues long. V gave up 3 bases and J gave up 10 bases, with 19 bases separating them. Germline CDR1 is MNHNS and CDR2 is SASEGT. This CDR3 is CASSDTASAAVSPLHF. In DNA, the CDR3 is TGTGCCAGCAGTGATACGGCGTCAGCCGCTGTATCACCCCTCCACTTT.